This T cell receptor (beta chain) was identified in a study of cytomegalovirus exposure and HLA in healthy donors. Overall study: In an earlier analysis, 95 million to 140 million unique TCR beta sequences were found from 200 million or so T cells. When 300 to 500 donors were genotyped, 81% of them were found to fall in the Caucasian-associated ancestry cluster. Study outcomes and limitations: Reports state that TCR beta sequences accurately predicted most subjects' HLA-A and HLA-B alleles. A later analysis found TCR association rates differed by HLA locus, highest for DRB1 and lowest for HLA-C.

Remarks on this clone: Its antigen is currently unknown.

V lost 1 base to trimming and J lost 3 bases; unmatched junction nucleotides: 5. This CDR3 has 15 residues. Germline CDR1 is LGHNA and CDR2 is YSLEER. PCR involved 60 Vbeta and 13 Jbeta primers. Clones were read by immunoSEQ multiplex PCR, and TCRdb kept only the in-frame ones, dropping some. Here the sample spans 95,000 to 120,000 clones, 74% being singletons. Sequencing was done on a sample of PBMCs. This clonotype was sampled from a woman in her 40s in good health and CMV-seropositive. The chain joins TRBV4-3 to TRBJ1-1; 7 bases are a match to TRBD1. The CDR3 DNA reads as TGCGCCAGCAGCCAAGCAGGACAGGCGTACACTGAAGCTTTCTTT. This codes for CASSQAGQAYTEAFF.